This TCR beta chain was retrieved from a study of T cell responses to AZD1222 COVID-19 vaccine. Study observations and caveats: Researchers took repertoire samples only after the peak T cell response had come. The donor cohort was predominantly white British with a female majority, and clonal diversity may have been underestimated.

As for this clone: Its antigen is unknown.

Profiling relied on immunoSEQ multiplex PCR, and the TCRdb table lists in-frame clones only, not all of them. The repertoire holds approximately 130,000 clones, with 93% as singletons. Germline V lookup: CDR1 LNHDA, CDR2 SQIVND (reference sequence). Trimming cost V 0 bases and J 1 base, with 3 bases left between them. The CDR3 has 13 amino acids. The receptor comes from an adult in good health. The gene calls are TRBV19 and TRBJ1-1; D not resolved. The sample in question was peripheral blood, obtained on day 0 of AZD1222 vaccination. Written as DNA, the CDR3 is TGTGCCAGTAGTATAGAGGGGAACACTGAAGCTTTCTTT. Translation: CASSIEGNTEAFF.